This T cell receptor beta chain was sequenced in a study of siplizumab effects on memory and regulatory T cells. General study results and limits: Poor capture below about 10^-5 frequency left most alloreactive clones unmapped to unstimulated subsets.

CDR1 and CDR2 from the germline V gene are LNHNV and YYDKDF (reference sequence). The germline V and J ends were trimmed by 0 bases and 12 bases, with 8 bases remaining between them. The CDR3 runs to 11 residues. Regarding this clone: Its specificity is unknown.

Clones were sequenced by immunoSEQ multiplex PCR, and TCRdb holds only the in-frame ones, with some missing. The table lists more than 95,000 clones, approximately 94% of them singletons. Sequencing used CD4+ T cells sorted from blood. The clonotype was recovered from a human donor in good health. The gene calls are TRBV15 and TRBJ1-1, with D unresolved. The DNA of the CDR3 is TGTGCCACCAGCAGAGACAGGTCATCTTTCTTT. Translating it yields CATSRDRSSFF.